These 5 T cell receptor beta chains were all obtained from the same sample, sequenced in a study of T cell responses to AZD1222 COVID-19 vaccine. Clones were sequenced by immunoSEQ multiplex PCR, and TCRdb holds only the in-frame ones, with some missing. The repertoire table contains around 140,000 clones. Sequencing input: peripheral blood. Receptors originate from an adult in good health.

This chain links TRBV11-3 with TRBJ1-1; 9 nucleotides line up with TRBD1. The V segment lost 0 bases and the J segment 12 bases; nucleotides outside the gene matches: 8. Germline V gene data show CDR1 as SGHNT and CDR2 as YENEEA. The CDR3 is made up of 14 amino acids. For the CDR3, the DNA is TGTGCCAGCAGCTTAGATCCGGGACAGGGATTGACTTTCTTT. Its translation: CASSLDPGQGLTFF.

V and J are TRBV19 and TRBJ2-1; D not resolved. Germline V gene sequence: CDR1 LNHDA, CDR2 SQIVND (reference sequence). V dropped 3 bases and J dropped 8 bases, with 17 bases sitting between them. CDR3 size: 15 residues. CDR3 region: CASSIALLRLDEQFF. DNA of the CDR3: TGTGCCAGTAGTATCGCCCTTCTGCGGCTCGATGAGCAGTTCTTC.

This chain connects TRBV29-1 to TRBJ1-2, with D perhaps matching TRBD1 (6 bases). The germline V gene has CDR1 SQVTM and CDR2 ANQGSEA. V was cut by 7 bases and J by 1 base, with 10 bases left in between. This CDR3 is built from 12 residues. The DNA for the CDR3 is TGCAGCGACACAGGGCGTAACTATGGCTACACCTTC. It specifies CSDTGRNYGYTF.

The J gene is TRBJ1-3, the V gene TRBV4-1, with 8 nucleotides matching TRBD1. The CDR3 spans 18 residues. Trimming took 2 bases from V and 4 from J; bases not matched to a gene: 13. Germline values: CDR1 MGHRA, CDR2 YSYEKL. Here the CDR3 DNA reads TGCGCCAGCAGCCAAATTCATCAGGGGGCGGTAGGGGGAAACACCATATATTTT. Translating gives CASSQIHQGAVGGNTIYF.

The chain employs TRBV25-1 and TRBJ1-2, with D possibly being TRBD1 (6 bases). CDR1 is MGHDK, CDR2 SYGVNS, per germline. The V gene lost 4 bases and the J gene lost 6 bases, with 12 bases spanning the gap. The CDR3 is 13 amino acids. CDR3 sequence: CASSGRQVHGYTF. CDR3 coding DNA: TGTGCCAGCAGTGGGAGACAGGTACATGGCTACACCTTC.